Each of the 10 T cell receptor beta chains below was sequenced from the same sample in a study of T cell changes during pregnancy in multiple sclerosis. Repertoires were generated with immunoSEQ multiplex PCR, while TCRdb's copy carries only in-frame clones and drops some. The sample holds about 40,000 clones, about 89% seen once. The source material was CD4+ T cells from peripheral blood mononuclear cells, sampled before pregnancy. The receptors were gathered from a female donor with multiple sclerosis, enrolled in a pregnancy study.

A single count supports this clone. CDR3 coding DNA: TGTGCCAGCACTCGGGACAGGACGACTAACTATGGCTACACCTTC. Its translation is CASTRDRTTNYGYTF. V and J are TRBV2 and TRBJ1-2; 8 bases fit TRBD1. The V gene end was trimmed by 7 bases and the J gene end by 0 bases; junction bases not matched to a gene: 7. The CDR3 has 15 residues. CDR1 SNHLY and CDR2 FYNNEI come from the germline V gene.

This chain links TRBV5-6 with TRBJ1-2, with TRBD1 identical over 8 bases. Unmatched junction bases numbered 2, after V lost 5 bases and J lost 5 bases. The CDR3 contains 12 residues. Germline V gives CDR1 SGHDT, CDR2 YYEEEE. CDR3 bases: TGTGCCAGCAGTTGGACAGGGTATGGCTACACCTTC. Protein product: CASSWTGYGYTF.

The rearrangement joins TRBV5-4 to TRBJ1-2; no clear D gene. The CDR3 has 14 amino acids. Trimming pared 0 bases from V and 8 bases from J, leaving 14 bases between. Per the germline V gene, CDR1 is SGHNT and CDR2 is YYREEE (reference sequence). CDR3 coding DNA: TGTGCCAGCAGCTTGGGCCCCGAGTTATGGGGCTACACCTTC. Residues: CASSLGPELWGYTF.

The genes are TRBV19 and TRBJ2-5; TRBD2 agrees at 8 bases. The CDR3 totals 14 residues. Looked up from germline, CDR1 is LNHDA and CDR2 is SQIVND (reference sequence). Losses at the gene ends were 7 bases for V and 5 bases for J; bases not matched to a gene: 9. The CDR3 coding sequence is TGTGCCAGTAATCCAGCGGGGGCCGGGGAGACCCAGTACTTC. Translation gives CASNPAGAGETQYF.

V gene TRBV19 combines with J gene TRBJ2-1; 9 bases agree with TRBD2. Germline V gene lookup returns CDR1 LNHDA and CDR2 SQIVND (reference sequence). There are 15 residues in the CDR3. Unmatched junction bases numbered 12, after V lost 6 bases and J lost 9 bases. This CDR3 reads CASRINGGLAAEQFF. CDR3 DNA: TGTGCCAGTAGGATAAACGGGGGACTAGCTGCTGAGCAGTTCTTC.

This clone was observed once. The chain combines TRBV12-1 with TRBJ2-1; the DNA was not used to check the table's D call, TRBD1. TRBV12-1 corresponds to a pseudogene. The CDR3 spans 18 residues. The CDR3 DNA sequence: TGTGCCAGCAGCTTCTTGCGTGGGACAGGAGAAATAAACAATGAGCAGTTCTTC. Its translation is CASSFLRGTGEINNEQFF.

The DNA for the CDR3 is TGTGCCAGCAGCTTGAGGGGACAGGCCGGAAACACCATATATTTT. It yields the protein CASSLRGQAGNTIYF. This chain connects TRBV5-4 to TRBJ1-3, with TRBD1 matching 8 bases. Germline V gene sequence: CDR1 SGHNT, CDR2 YYREEE (reference sequence). CDR3 size: 15 residues. Trimming took 1 base from V and 4 from J; bases not matched to a gene: 4.

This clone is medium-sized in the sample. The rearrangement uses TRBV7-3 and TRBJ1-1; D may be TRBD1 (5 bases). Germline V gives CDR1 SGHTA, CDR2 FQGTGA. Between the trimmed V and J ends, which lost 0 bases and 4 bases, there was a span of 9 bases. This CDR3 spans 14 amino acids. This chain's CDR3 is CASSLTGLGTEAFF. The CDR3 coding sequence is TGTGCCAGCAGCTTAACGGGGCTCGGCACTGAAGCTTTCTTT.

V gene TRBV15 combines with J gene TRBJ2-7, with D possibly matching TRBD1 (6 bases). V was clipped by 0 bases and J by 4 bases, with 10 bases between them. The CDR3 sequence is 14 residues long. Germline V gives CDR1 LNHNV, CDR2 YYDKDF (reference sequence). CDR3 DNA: TGTGCCACCAGCAGAGATCTGGACAGATACGAGCAGTACTTC. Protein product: CATSRDLDRYEQYF.

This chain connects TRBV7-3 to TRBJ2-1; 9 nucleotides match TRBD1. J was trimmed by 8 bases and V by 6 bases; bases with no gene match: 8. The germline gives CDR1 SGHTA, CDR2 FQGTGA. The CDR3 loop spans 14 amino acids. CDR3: CASSLDRGGDEQFF. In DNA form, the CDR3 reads TGTGCCAGCAGTTTGGACAGGGGAGGGGATGAGCAGTTCTTC.